Included here is one TCR beta chain sequence, with context. Original methodology: Counts of nucleated cells, estimated from reference gene primer amplification, were obtained. Some clones are missing from TCRdb's copy, which holds only in-frame ones; the method was immunoSEQ multiplex PCR. The V and J calls and clone size are taken from that table; D and trimming were inferred from the DNA. The repertoire holds about 130,000 clones, with 85% to 90% as singletons. Per the germline V gene, CDR1 is LGHNA and CDR2 is YSLEER. The V gene lost 2 bases and the J gene lost 5 bases, with 9 bases spanning the gap. This CDR3 has 14 residues. The entry originates in a study of blood T cell repertoires in COVID-19. Whole-study context: Samples representing acute and convalescent COVID-19 were sourced from the United States, Italy and Spain. From T cells, B-cell-depleted T cells, or PBMCs came the material, which was cDNA or gDNA.

The sequenced sample was peripheral blood. This sequence was found in a man between 45 and 60 years old with active or convalescent COVID-19. V usage is TRBV4-3 and J usage is TRBJ2-2; D ambiguous. CDR3 protein: CASSQSPLTGELFF. The CDR3 coding sequence is TGCGCCAGCAGCCAATCTCCTTTAACCGGGGAGCTGTTTTTT.